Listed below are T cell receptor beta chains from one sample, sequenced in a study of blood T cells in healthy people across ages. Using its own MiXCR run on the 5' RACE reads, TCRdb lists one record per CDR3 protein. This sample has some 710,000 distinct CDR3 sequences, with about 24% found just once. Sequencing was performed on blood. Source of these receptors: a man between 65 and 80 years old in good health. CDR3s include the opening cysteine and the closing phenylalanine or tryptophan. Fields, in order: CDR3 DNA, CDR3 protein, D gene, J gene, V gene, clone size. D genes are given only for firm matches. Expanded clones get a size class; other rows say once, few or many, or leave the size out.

CDR3 DNA: TGTGCCAGCAGACGGGACAGGGGGTCTTGGCCTATTCAGTACTTC
CDR3 protein: CASRRDRGSWPIQYF
D gene: TRBD1
J gene: TRBJ2-4
V gene: TRBV6-5
clone size: few

CDR3 DNA: TGCGCCAGCAGCTTGGCCCTGGGCCACGAGCAGTACTTC
CDR3 protein: CASSLALGHEQYF
D gene: NA
J gene: TRBJ2-7
V gene: TRBV5-1
clone size: few

CDR3 DNA: TGTGCCATCAGTGAATACAGTGGGACTAGCGGGAGGGAGCAGTTCTTC
CDR3 protein: CAISEYSGTSGREQFF
D gene: TRBD2
J gene: TRBJ2-1
V gene: TRBV10-3
clone size: many

CDR3 DNA: TGTGCCAGCTCACTTGACAGGGGTAAAGGCAATCAGCCCCAGCATTTT
CDR3 protein: CASSLDRGKGNQPQHF
D gene: TRBD1
J gene: TRBJ1-5
V gene: TRBV18
clone size: NA

CDR3 DNA: TGTGCCAGCAGACGCCAGGGGCCCTATGGCTACACCTTC
CDR3 protein: CASRRQGPYGYTF
D gene: NA
J gene: TRBJ1-2
V gene: TRBV7-2
clone size: NA

CDR3 DNA: TGCGCCAGCAGCCAAGGCTGGCCCAATGGGCCGGGAGCTAACTATGGCTACACCTTC
CDR3 protein: CASSQGWPNGPGANYGYTF
D gene: NA
J gene: TRBJ1-2
V gene: TRBV4-1
clone size: many

CDR3 DNA: TGTGCCAGCAGTGAGTACGGGATTTGGGGGAATTCACCCCTCCACTTT
CDR3 protein: CASSEYGIWGNSPLHF
D gene: NA
J gene: TRBJ1-6
V gene: TRBV6-1
clone size: NA

CDR3 DNA: TGTGCCAGCAGCTTAGGGGCTCTGGCTATCACAGATACGCAGTATTTT
CDR3 protein: CASSLGALAITDTQYF
D gene: NA
J gene: TRBJ2-3
V gene: TRBV7-2
clone size: NA

CDR3 DNA: TGTGCCAGCAGTTTACCCGGGACCGGAAGCACTGAAGCTTTCTTT
CDR3 protein: CASSLPGTGSTEAFF
D gene: NA
J gene: TRBJ1-1
V gene: TRBV28
clone size: NA

CDR3 DNA: TGTGCCAGCAGCAAAGGGGGCAGTTGCAATCAGCCCCAGCATTTT
CDR3 protein: CASSKGGSCNQPQHF
D gene: TRBD1
J gene: TRBJ1-5
V gene: TRBV11-3
clone size: NA

CDR3 DNA: TGTGCCATCAGTGATGGGGCTCGCCCTAGCACAGATACGCAGTATTTT
CDR3 protein: CAISDGARPSTDTQYF
D gene: NA
J gene: TRBJ2-3
V gene: TRBV10-3
clone size: few

CDR3 DNA: TGCGCCAGCAGCCGCGGGCAGGGAACTAATGAAAAACTGTTTTTT
CDR3 protein: CASSRGQGTNEKLFF
D gene: NA
J gene: TRBJ1-4
V gene: TRBV4-1
clone size: few

CDR3 DNA: TGTGCCAGCAGCTCCCGACTAGCGGGAGGAGGTGAGCAGTTCTTC
CDR3 protein: CASSSRLAGGGEQFF
D gene: TRBD2
J gene: TRBJ2-1
V gene: TRBV14
clone size: few

CDR3 DNA: TGCAGTGCTAGAGATCATGGGGGGGCCAAAAACATTCAGTACTTC
CDR3 protein: CSARDHGGAKNIQYF
D gene: NA
J gene: TRBJ2-4
V gene: TRBV20-1
clone size: NA

CDR3 DNA: TGCAGCGTTGAGGTCACCGGAGGCTACAATGAGCAGTTCTTC
CDR3 protein: CSVEVTGGYNEQFF
D gene: NA
J gene: TRBJ2-1
V gene: TRBV29-1
clone size: few

CDR3 DNA: TGCGCCAGCAGCTCGCGACAGGGCGATAATTCACCCCTCCACTTT
CDR3 protein: CASSSRQGDNSPLHF
D gene: TRBD1
J gene: TRBJ1-6
V gene: TRBV5-1
clone size: many

CDR3 DNA: TGTGCCACCCAAGGACAGGAGGGGACTGAAGCTTTCTTT
CDR3 protein: CATQGQEGTEAFF
D gene: TRBD1
J gene: TRBJ1-1
V gene: TRBV24-1
clone size: NA

CDR3 DNA: TGTGCCAGCAGCTCGACAGGTCCCAAACGGTTGGACTACACCTTC
CDR3 protein: CASSSTGPKRLDYTF
D gene: NA
J gene: TRBJ1-2
V gene: TRBV7-9
clone size: few

CDR3 DNA: TGTGCCAGCAGTTTGCGGGGGACCACAGATACGCAGTATTTT
CDR3 protein: CASSLRGTTDTQYF
D gene: TRBD2
J gene: TRBJ2-3
V gene: TRBV28
clone size: few

CDR3 DNA: TGTGCCAGCAGCTATAGCGGGGGGCACGCGAACACCGGGGAGCTGTTTTTT
CDR3 protein: CASSYSGGHANTGELFF
D gene: TRBD2
J gene: TRBJ2-2
V gene: TRBV11-2
clone size: NA

CDR3 DNA: TGTGCCAGCAGCCGACGACAGGGGGGGTGGACAGATACGCAGTATTTT
CDR3 protein: CASSRRQGGWTDTQYF
D gene: TRBD1
J gene: TRBJ2-3
V gene: TRBV3-1
clone size: few

CDR3 DNA: TGTGCCAGCAGTGAGGGGCCGCCTAATGAAAAACTGTTTTTT
CDR3 protein: CASSEGPPNEKLFF
D gene: NA
J gene: TRBJ1-4
V gene: TRBV5-5
clone size: NA

CDR3 DNA: TGCAGTGCCTCTCCCCGTCGCCCTCATTATGGCTACACCTTC
CDR3 protein: CSASPRRPHYGYTF
D gene: NA
J gene: TRBJ1-2
V gene: TRBV20-1
clone size: few

CDR3 DNA: TGTGCCAGCGGTACCAACAGGGGAAATGAGCAGTTCTTC
CDR3 protein: CASGTNRGNEQFF
D gene: TRBD1
J gene: TRBJ2-1
V gene: TRBV12-3/TRBV12-4
clone size: few

CDR3 DNA: TGTGCCAGCAGCCAAACGACAGGGATTGTGTCTGGCTACACCTTC
CDR3 protein: CASSQTTGIVSGYTF
D gene: TRBD1
J gene: TRBJ1-2
V gene: TRBV11-2
clone size: NA

CDR3 DNA: TGTGCCAGCAGCTCCCAGGGGGCGCGAATAGATACGCAGTATTTT
CDR3 protein: CASSSQGARIDTQYF
D gene: TRBD1
J gene: TRBJ2-3
V gene: TRBV11-2
clone size: few

CDR3 DNA: TGTGCCAGTAGCGAGCAGGGGGGATCCTTCAATCAGCCCCAGCATTTT
CDR3 protein: CASSEQGGSFNQPQHF
D gene: TRBD1
J gene: TRBJ1-5
V gene: TRBV19
clone size: NA

CDR3 DNA: TGCGCCAGCAGCCAAGATCCTAGGGGCACCAACTATGGCTACACCTTC
CDR3 protein: CASSQDPRGTNYGYTF
D gene: NA
J gene: TRBJ1-2
V gene: TRBV4-1
clone size: NA

CDR3 DNA: TGCAGCGCCCGGGTCTCACCCACCACTGAAGCTTTCTTT
CDR3 protein: CSARVSPTTEAFF
D gene: NA
J gene: TRBJ1-1
V gene: TRBV29-1
clone size: NA

CDR3 DNA: TGCAGTGCAAGTAGCGGGGCGCTAAGCTCTGGGGCCAACGTCCTGACTTTC
CDR3 protein: CSASSGALSSGANVLTF
D gene: TRBD2
J gene: TRBJ2-6
V gene: TRBV20-1
clone size: NA

CDR3 DNA: TGCAGTGCTAGGGCGGGACACTTGCAGTCTGGGGCCAACGTCCTGACTTTC
CDR3 protein: CSARAGHLQSGANVLTF
D gene: NA
J gene: TRBJ2-6
V gene: TRBV20-1
clone size: NA

CDR3 DNA: TGTGCCAGCAGCTTAAGGCCCTCCGGGGAGGGGGACAACTATGGCTACACCTTC
CDR3 protein: CASSLRPSGEGDNYGYTF
D gene: NA
J gene: TRBJ1-2
V gene: TRBV11-1
clone size: few

CDR3 DNA: TGCGCCAGCAGCCGATCCGGGACAGGGGGGGAAAAACTGTTTTTT
CDR3 protein: CASSRSGTGGEKLFF
D gene: TRBD1
J gene: TRBJ1-4
V gene: TRBV4-1
clone size: NA

CDR3 DNA: TGTGCCAGCAGTTTAGCCGTTCGGAGCAATCAGCCCCAGCATTTT
CDR3 protein: CASSLAVRSNQPQHF
D gene: NA
J gene: TRBJ1-5
V gene: TRBV12-3/TRBV12-4
clone size: NA

CDR3 DNA: TGCAGCGTTGAAGCCAGGGGGAACATTCAGTACTTC
CDR3 protein: CSVEARGNIQYF
D gene: TRBD1
J gene: TRBJ2-4
V gene: TRBV29-1
clone size: NA

CDR3 DNA: TGCAGCGCGGCCAGACCTAGCACAGATACGCAGTATTTT
CDR3 protein: CSAARPSTDTQYF
D gene: NA
J gene: TRBJ2-3
V gene: TRBV29-1
clone size: few

CDR3 DNA: TGTGCCAGCAGCGCCCTAGCGGGCGTAGCCAAAAACATTCAGTACTTC
CDR3 protein: CASSALAGVAKNIQYF
D gene: TRBD2
J gene: TRBJ2-4
V gene: TRBV7-2
clone size: few

CDR3 DNA: TGTGCCAGCAGTCGATCCCCGGGACAGGGGTTCGGTGAAGCTTTCTTT
CDR3 protein: CASSRSPGQGFGEAFF
D gene: TRBD1
J gene: TRBJ1-1
V gene: TRBV27
clone size: NA

CDR3 DNA: TGTGCCAGCAGCTTGGCCAGATCCTACGAGCAGTACTTC
CDR3 protein: CASSLARSYEQYF
D gene: NA
J gene: TRBJ2-7
V gene: TRBV5-6
clone size: few

CDR3 DNA: TGTGCCAGCAAACGCCTTGGAGCGGGAAGATCCAATGAGCAGTTCTTC
CDR3 protein: CASKRLGAGRSNEQFF
D gene: TRBD2
J gene: TRBJ2-1
V gene: TRBV12-3/TRBV12-4
clone size: NA

CDR3 DNA: TGCAGCGTTGTTGATAGGGCTATTAGGAATGAGCAGTTCTTC
CDR3 protein: CSVVDRAIRNEQFF
D gene: NA
J gene: TRBJ2-1
V gene: TRBV29-1
clone size: NA

CDR3 DNA: TGCAGTGCTAGAGATGGGGAGGCTAGCACAGATACGCAGTATTTT
CDR3 protein: CSARDGEASTDTQYF
D gene: NA
J gene: TRBJ2-3
V gene: TRBV20-1
clone size: few

CDR3 DNA: TGTGCCATCAGGGGGGGGGACCTCTCCGAGCAGTACTTC
CDR3 protein: CAIRGGDLSEQYF
D gene: TRBD2
J gene: TRBJ2-7
V gene: TRBV10-3
clone size: NA

CDR3 DNA: TGCAGCACGCCGGGACAGGTGAACACCGGGGAGCTGTTTTTT
CDR3 protein: CSTPGQVNTGELFF
D gene: TRBD1
J gene: TRBJ2-2
V gene: TRBV29-1
clone size: NA

CDR3 DNA: TGTGCCATCAGTGAGTCAAAGGGCGGAGGCTACACCTTC
CDR3 protein: CAISESKGGGYTF
D gene: NA
J gene: TRBJ1-2
V gene: TRBV10-3
clone size: many

CDR3 DNA: TGTGCCAGCAGTTTAAACGGCGCTGGAGAAAAACTGTTTTTT
CDR3 protein: CASSLNGAGEKLFF
D gene: NA
J gene: TRBJ1-4
V gene: TRBV12-3/TRBV12-4
clone size: NA

CDR3 DNA: TGTGCCATCTCTTCGGAGGGGGAGACCCAGTACTTC
CDR3 protein: CAISSEGETQYF
D gene: NA
J gene: TRBJ2-5
V gene: TRBV10-3
clone size: few

CDR3 DNA: TGTGCCAGCAGTCAACCTAGCGGGGGTGAATATTTT
CDR3 protein: CASSQPSGGEYF
D gene: TRBD2
J gene: TRBJ2-3
V gene: TRBV6-6
clone size: few

CDR3 DNA: TGTGCCAGCAGCCCTGAGGCAGGGAACTATGGCTACACCTTC
CDR3 protein: CASSPEAGNYGYTF
D gene: NA
J gene: TRBJ1-2
V gene: TRBV7-9
clone size: NA

CDR3 DNA: TGTGCCAGCAGTGAATACCCTGGACAGGGTGGGACCCAGTACTTC
CDR3 protein: CASSEYPGQGGTQYF
D gene: TRBD1
J gene: TRBJ2-5
V gene: TRBV25-1
clone size: NA

CDR3 DNA: TGCAGTGCTAGGCCCGCTGCGGGACTGAAAGAGACCCAGTACTTC
CDR3 protein: CSARPAAGLKETQYF
D gene: NA
J gene: TRBJ2-5
V gene: TRBV20-1
clone size: few

CDR3 DNA: TGTGCCAGCGGAGGGACGACCACCTATGGCTACACCTTC
CDR3 protein: CASGGTTTYGYTF
D gene: NA
J gene: TRBJ1-2
V gene: TRBV5-5
clone size: NA

CDR3 DNA: TGTGCCAGCAGCCTCGAGGTGGGGTTGGTGACCGGGGAGCTGTTTTTT
CDR3 protein: CASSLEVGLVTGELFF
D gene: NA
J gene: TRBJ2-2
V gene: TRBV7-2
clone size: NA

CDR3 DNA: TGCAGCGTTGGGGAGGGACAGGTGGGGACTGAAGCTTTCTTT
CDR3 protein: CSVGEGQVGTEAFF
D gene: TRBD1
J gene: TRBJ1-1
V gene: TRBV29-1
clone size: few

CDR3 DNA: TGTGCCAGCAGTTCTCTCGGGACAGGGGGCCACGAGCAGTACTTC
CDR3 protein: CASSSLGTGGHEQYF
D gene: TRBD1
J gene: TRBJ2-7
V gene: TRBV27
clone size: few

CDR3 DNA: TGTGCCAGCTCACCACTCCGGGCAGGGCAAGGAGTGAACACTGAAGCTTTCTTT
CDR3 protein: CASSPLRAGQGVNTEAFF
D gene: NA
J gene: TRBJ1-1
V gene: TRBV18
clone size: few

CDR3 DNA: TGTGCCAGCAGCGAAATTAGCGGGGGTGAGACCCAGTACTTC
CDR3 protein: CASSEISGGETQYF
D gene: TRBD2
J gene: TRBJ2-5
V gene: TRBV5-5
clone size: NA

CDR3 DNA: TGTGCCAGCAGTTTAGGGGAAGCCTACGAGCAGTACTTC
CDR3 protein: CASSLGEAYEQYF
D gene: NA
J gene: TRBJ2-7
V gene: TRBV12-3/TRBV12-4
clone size: few

CDR3 DNA: TGCAGTGCTAGAGATACGGGACCCAACGAGCAGTACTTC
CDR3 protein: CSARDTGPNEQYF
D gene: NA
J gene: TRBJ2-7
V gene: TRBV20-1
clone size: NA

CDR3 DNA: TGCAGCCTCAGGACTAGCGGGGGTGAGACCCAGTACTTC
CDR3 protein: CSLRTSGGETQYF
D gene: TRBD2
J gene: TRBJ2-5
V gene: TRBV29-1
clone size: NA